The 8 T cell receptor beta chains below all came from one sample that was sequenced in a study of T cells in women clearing cervical HPV infection. Sequenced by immunoSEQ multiplex PCR; TCRdb stores in-frame clones only, minus some. In total, the table holds about 36,000 clones. The specimen was blood buffy coat. The receptors were sampled from a woman between 18 and 70 years old with a cervical HPV16 infection that either progressed to CIN3+ or cleared (not recorded which).

A remark on this clone: Read coverage stops 3 residues before the CDR3 terminus; the germline J gene supplies the remainder. The V call is TRBV2, the J call TRBJ2-4; TRBD1 agrees at 7 bases. The CDR3 is 14 amino acids. Germline V lookup: CDR1 SNHLY, CDR2 FYNNEI. The CDR3 DNA, read in part, is TGTGCCAGCAGTCTGAGACAGGGAATTTCTGGT. Translation gives CASSLRQGISG. The whole CDR3 sequence reads CASSLRQGISGQYF.

CDR3 DNA (partial): TGTGCCAGCTCACTATTCGACAGGTTCGGGAACACTGAA. Translating gives CASSLFDRFGNTE. The entire CDR3 is CASSLFDRFGNTEAFF. This rearrangement joins TRBV18 to TRBJ1-1, with TRBD1 as a possible D gene (6 bases). Sequencing ends 3 residues short of the CDR3 end; the germline J gene provides the rest. The CDR3 consists of 16 residues. The ends were cut back, 4 bases at V and 1 base at J, with 16 bases in the middle. Germline V CDR1 and CDR2: KGHSH, LQKENI.

Comment on this clone: The read ends 3 residues before the CDR3 terminus; that terminus is restored from the germline J gene. The chain employs TRBV5-1 and TRBJ2-3; tentative D call: TRBD1 (6 bases). V lost 4 bases and J lost 3, with 12 bases in between. CDR3 size: 14 residues. The germline V gene encodes CDR1 SGHRS and CDR2 YFSETQ. Incomplete CDR3 DNA: TGCGCCAGCAGCCCCGGCCAGGGGACAGATACG. This codes for CASSPGQGTDT. The CDR3, in full, reads CASSPGQGTDTQYF.

Details on this clone: The read ends 3 residues shy of where the CDR3 ends; the end is completed using the germline J gene. The chain employs TRBV6-4 and TRBJ2-3, with D possibly being TRBD2 (6 bases). Per the germline V gene, CDR1 is MRHNA and CDR2 is SNTAGT. V was cut by 2 bases and J by 2 bases, with 8 bases left in between. The CDR3 is made up of 14 amino acids. This CDR3 is CASSDGGATDTQYF. The DNA read from the CDR3 is TGTGCCAGCAGTGACGGCGGGGCCACAGATACG.

As for this clone: The observed sequence ends 3 residues before the CDR3 terminus, with the missing tail filled in from the germline J gene. V usage is TRBV6-1 and J usage is TRBJ1-2, with D uncertain. CDR1 and CDR2 (germline): MNHNS, SASEGT. The V end was cut by 6 bases, the J end by 2 bases, with 7 bases between. CDR3 length: 12 residues. Here the CDR3 reads CASRERNYGYTF. The part of the CDR3 DNA that was read is TGTGCCAGCAGGGAACGGAACTATGGC.

With regard to this clone: The read finishes 3 residues shy of the CDR3 end, and the germline J gene is used to complete it. The chain employs TRBV6-2 or TRBV6-3 and TRBJ1-6; unclear D gene. Germline loops: CDR1 MNHEY, CDR2 SVGEGT. The CDR3 runs 12 residues. CDR3: CASSFPVLTLHF. CDR3 DNA, as far as it was read: TGTGCCAGCAGTTTCCCGGTCCTCACC.

To note about this clone: The CDR3 goes on 3 residues after the read ends, and that part is filled in from the germline J gene. The rearrangement links TRBV7-3 to TRBJ2-2; the D is unclear. Trimming removed 2 bases from V and 5 bases from J, with 12 bases in between. The CDR3 length is 15 residues. CDR1 and CDR2 (germline): SGHTA, FQGTGA. The DNA read from the CDR3 is TGTGCCAGCAGCTTATTGCCGGGTGGAACCGGGGAG. Translated: CASSLLPGGTGE. The CDR3 in its entirety is CASSLLPGGTGELFF.

In the case of this clone: The CDR3 extends 3 residues past the end of the read, so its final part is completed from the germline J gene. J is TRBJ2-1 and V is TRBV14, with no clear D. The V end lost 4 bases, the J end lost 0 bases, and 13 bases lay between the germline ends. This CDR3 contains 16 residues. Germline V lookup: CDR1 SGHDN, CDR2 FVKESK. The DNA read from the CDR3 is TGTGCCAGCAGCCTAATTCCGATTAGCTCCTACAATGAG. Protein sequence: CASSLIPISSYNE. The entire CDR3 sequence reads CASSLIPISSYNEQFF.